This section outlines one T cell receptor (beta chain) sequence together with its context. The table came from immunoSEQ multiplex PCR; TCRdb's copy has only in-frame clones and leaves some out. The table has approximately 20,000 clones, approximately 70% seen once. This record belongs to a study of intratumoral heterogeneity in liver cancer. CDR1 and CDR2 (germline): MNHEY, SVGAGI. V gave up 0 bases and J gave up 0 bases, with 11 bases separating them. The CDR3 runs to 16 residues. This chain uses TRBV6-5 with TRBJ2-5; D tentatively fits TRBD1 or TRBD2 (5 bases each). This receptor was identified in a woman in her seventies with hepatocellular carcinoma. Sequenced here: tumor-adjacent normal tissue, sampled before any cancer treatment. The CDR3 DNA reads as TGTGCCAGCAGTTACTCTCCAGGGAGAAACCAAGAGACCCAGTACTTC. Its translation is CASSYSPGRNQETQYF.